Following are 22 T cell receptor beta chains from one sample sequenced in a study of beta chain features in type 1 diabetes. Study observations and caveats: All four CD4+ subsets of Type 1 diabetes patients contained TCRB CDR3s that were moderately but significantly shorter.

Antigen specificity for these receptors is unknown. cDNA synthesis used the whole RNA isolate, giving expressed TCRB sequences. Data came from immunoSEQ multiplex PCR; TCRdb stores just in-frame clones and leaves some out. The table shows more than 300,000 clones, with roughly 9.8% occurring only once. The sequencing sample was made of central memory CD4+ T cells from blood. The receptors shown here come from a man under 40 with type 1 diabetes.

This clone turned up a few times. The V call is TRBV6-1, the J call TRBJ2-5; TRBD1 agrees at 8 bases. The CDR3 runs to 14 residues. Trimming took 5 bases from V and 5 from J; bases not matched to a gene: 7. CDR1 is MNHNS, CDR2 SASEGT, per germline. As DNA, the CDR3 is TGTGCCAGCAGTTTTCCGGGACAGGCGGAGACCCAGTACTTC. Encoded protein: CASSFPGQAETQYF.

This chain joins TRBV25-1 and TRBJ2-2; TRBD1 matches 11 bases. V was pared by 0 bases and J by 9 bases, with 6 bases of the junction left unmatched. This CDR3 contains 16 residues. Germline CDR1 reads MGHDK; CDR2 reads SYGVNS. CDR3 sequence: CASSEYRTGGEWELFF. The CDR3, as DNA: TGTGCCAGCAGTGAATATCGGACAGGGGGCGAATGGGAGCTGTTTTTT.

This sequence joins TRBV7-9 and TRBJ2-1; 11 bases match TRBD2. The CDR3 is 18 amino acids. The germline V gene has CDR1 SEHNR and CDR2 FQNEAQ (reference sequence). V shed 2 bases and J 5 bases; nucleotides not matched to a gene: 11. CDR3 bases: TGTGCCAGCAGCTTACCCTCTCGGCTAGCGGGAGGTCACAATGAGCAGTTCTTC. This sequence encodes CASSLPSRLAGGHNEQFF.

This clone came up a few times. The gene calls are TRBV20-1 and TRBJ2-1; tentatively, D is TRBD1 or TRBD2 (5 bases each). Trimming shortened V by 5 bases and J by 9 bases, and 11 bases separated the two germline ends. CDR1 is DFQATT, CDR2 SNEGSKA, per germline (reference sequence). The CDR3 consists of 11 residues. CDR3 sequence: CSAATGGEQFF. In DNA, the CDR3 is TGCAGTGCTGCTACTGGGGGTGAGCAGTTCTTC.

The V gene is TRBV6-4, the J gene TRBJ2-2, with D possibly matching TRBD1 (6 bases). Trimming removed 4 bases at V and 1 base at J, with 10 bases between. This CDR3 region has 15 residues. Germline CDR1 is MRHNA and CDR2 is SNTAGT. The CDR3 coding sequence is TGTGCCAGCAGTGTGGAACAGGGGAACACCGGGGAGCTGTTTTTT. This encodes CASSVEQGNTGELFF.

As concerns this clone: Its ends do not fully match the called genes, so a read error is possible. The CDR3 nucleotides are TGCGCCAGCAGCCAAGAGGCTAGCGGATACTACAATGAGCAGTTCTTC. Translation gives CASSQEASGYYNEQFF. The rearrangement links TRBV7-2 to TRBJ2-1; 7 bases are a match to TRBD2. This CDR3 comprises 16 residues. Per germline, CDR1 SGHTA and CDR2 FQGNSA.

This clone was counted only a few times. The chain joins TRBV7-2 to TRBJ2-3; 11 positions agree with TRBD2. Germline V gene lookup returns CDR1 SGHTA and CDR2 FQGNSA. The trim removed 6 bases at V and 4 bases at J, leaving 9 bases unmatched. This CDR3 region has 16 residues. CDR3 amino acids: CASSYLAGGSADTQYF. CDR3 sequence (DNA): TGTGCCAGCAGTTACCTAGCGGGAGGCTCGGCAGATACGCAGTATTTT.

This clone was counted between two and nine times. V gene TRBV29-1 combines with J gene TRBJ2-3, with no clear D. CDR1 and CDR2 from the germline V gene are SQVTM and ANQGSEA. With 7 bases removed from V and 1 base from J, the gap between germline ends came to 12 bases. CDR3 length equals 13 residues. The CDR3 here is CSGDSRGTDTQYF. Here the CDR3 DNA reads TGCAGCGGCGATAGTCGGGGCACAGATACGCAGTATTTT.

There are a few counts of this clone. The chain combines TRBV28 with TRBJ2-7; possibly TRBD1 or TRBD2 for D (5 bases each). Trimming stripped 10 bases from V and 5 bases from J, with 18 bases between. CDR1 MDHEN and CDR2 SYDVKM come from the germline V gene. The CDR3 totals 13 residues. The CDR3 DNA sequence: TGTGCCACCAATGAGGGACCAGCCCACGAGCAGTACTTC. Translated: CATNEGPAHEQYF.

This chain links TRBV29-1 with TRBJ2-1; a possible D gene is TRBD2 (5 bases). Trimming cost V 4 bases and J 4 bases, with 14 bases left between them. This CDR3 has 14 amino acids. Germline lookup yields CDR1 SQVTM and CDR2 ANQGSEA. CDR3 DNA: TGCAGCGTTGTCCGGCTAGCAGCTTACAATGAGCAGTTCTTC. The encoded protein is CSVVRLAAYNEQFF.

This clone came up a few times. The genes are TRBV9 and TRBJ2-5, with a weak D call TRBD1 (6 bases). The germline CDR1 and CDR2 sequences are SGDLS and YYNGEE. Trimming stripped 4 bases from V and 5 bases from J, with 27 bases between. The CDR3 is 18 residues long. CDR3 sequence reads: CASSTRGSASLRGETQYF. CDR3 coding DNA: TGTGCCAGCAGCACAAGGGGGAGTGCTAGCTTAAGAGGGGAGACCCAGTACTTC.

This clone has more than one count but fewer than ten. CDR3 nucleotides: TGTGCCAGCAGTTTATCCCTATCGGGTAGCACGGAGACCCAGTACTTC. Encoded protein: CASSLSLSGSTETQYF. V and J are TRBV27 and TRBJ2-5; D is unresolved. Germline values: CDR1 MNHEY, CDR2 SMNVEV (reference sequence). The V and J ends lost 0 bases and 5 bases respectively, with 16 bases between them. The CDR3 length is 16 residues.

This clone appeared a few times. This chain joins TRBV7-2 and TRBJ2-1, with no clear D. The CDR3 is 16 residues long. V was cut by 1 base and J by 2 bases, with 12 bases left in between. The germline CDR1 and CDR2 sequences are SGHTA and FQGNSA. The CDR3 DNA is TGTGCCAGCAGCTTAGGGGTGGCGGCAACCTACAATGAGCAGTTCTTC. Protein sequence: CASSLGVAATYNEQFF.

Ten or more counts support this clone. The chain has TRBV14 and TRBJ1-1, with TRBD1 identical over 7 bases. V dropped 5 bases and J dropped 11; count of bases not matched to a gene: 8. Germline V lookup: CDR1 SGHDN, CDR2 FVKESK. The CDR3 spans 12 residues. CDR3 DNA sequence: TGTGCCAGCAGCGTAATCCAGGGGGAGGCTTTCTTT. This codes for CASSVIQGEAFF. Full variable domain (outside the CDR3, taken from reference TRBV14 and TRBJ1-1): EAGVTQFPSHSVIEKGQTVTLRCDPISGHDNLYWYRRVMGKEIKFLLHFVKESKQDESGMPNNRFLAERTGGTYSTLKVQPAELEDSGVYFCASSVIQGEAFFGQGTRLTVV.

This clone was observed a handful of times. V usage is TRBV28 and J usage is TRBJ1-2, with 8 bases fitting TRBD1. CDR1 and CDR2 from the germline V gene are MDHEN and SYDVKM. The CDR3 has 15 amino acids. Trimming took 6 bases from V and 0 from J; bases not matched to a gene: 6. This CDR3 is CASRTIQGANYGYTF. The DNA of the CDR3 is TGTGCCAGCAGGACGATACAGGGGGCTAACTATGGCTACACCTTC.

This clone was seen more than once but under ten times. V usage is TRBV5-8 and J usage is TRBJ2-4; TRBD2 agrees at 11 bases. The J segment lost 4 bases and the V segment lost 3 bases, leaving 9 bases of the junction unmatched. The CDR3 has 17 amino acids. CDR1 SGHTS and CDR2 YDEGEE come from the germline V gene. For the CDR3, the DNA is TGTGCCAGCAGCTATTCAGGGACTAGCGGTGGTAAAAACATTCAGTACTTC. Translation: CASSYSGTSGGKNIQYF. The full variable domain, completed using reference TRBV5-8 and TRBJ2-4, is EAGVTQSPTHLIKTRGQQATLRCSPISGHTSVYWYQQALGLGLQFLLWYDEGEERNRGNFPPRFSGRQFPNYSSELNVNALELEDSALYLCASSYSGTSGGKNIQYFGAGTRLSVL.

The chain joins TRBV30 to TRBJ2-3, with TRBD2 matching over 10 bases. CDR3 length equals 14 residues. Germline lookup yields CDR1 GTSNPN and CDR2 SVGIG (reference sequence). V was pared by 3 bases and J by 3 bases, with 3 bases of the junction left unmatched. The CDR3 here is CAWRLAGATDTQYF. For the CDR3, the DNA is TGTGCCTGGAGGCTAGCGGGAGCGACAGATACGCAGTATTTT.

Only a few counts were recorded for this clone. The chain joins TRBV5-1 to TRBJ1-1; the match to TRBD1 covers 8 bases. Unmatched junction bases numbered 3, after V lost 4 bases and J lost 1 base. This CDR3 comprises 14 residues. The germline V gene has CDR1 SGHRS and CDR2 YFSETQ. The CDR3 nucleotides read TGCGCCAGCAGCGCAGACAGGGGGAACACTGAAGCTTTCTTT. Translation gives CASSADRGNTEAFF.

As for this clone: Mismatch with germline at one junction end may stem from a read error. V is TRBV29-1 and J is TRBJ2-5; 7 nucleotides align to TRBD1. The CDR3 is 14 amino acids. Germline CDR1 reads SQVTM; CDR2 reads ANQGSEA. The CDR3 coding sequence is TGCAGCGTGGGAATCGGGACAGAGGAAGAGAGCCAGTACTTC. Translation: CSVGIGTEEESQYF.

This clone was seen ten or more times. The chain couples TRBV6-6 to TRBJ2-7, with a tentative D call TRBD1 (6 bases). Between the trimmed V and J ends, which lost 5 bases and 2 bases, there was a span of 10 bases. This CDR3 is 13 amino acids long. Germline CDR1 is MNHNY and CDR2 is SVGAGI (reference sequence). CDR3 protein: CASSPDRTYEQYF. CDR3 sequence (DNA): TGTGCCAGCAGTCCGGACAGAACCTACGAGCAGTACTTC.

This clone has a handful of counts. V usage is TRBV6-1 and J usage is TRBJ1-1; D remains unclear. Trimming removed 1 base from V and 5 bases from J, with 14 bases in between. This CDR3 has 15 amino acids. CDR1 and CDR2 from the germline V gene are MNHNS and SASEGT. CDR3 nucleotides: TGTGCCAGCAGTGAAGGATGGAGTAGGGTTACTGAAGCTTTCTTT. Protein: CASSEGWSRVTEAFF.

The rearrangement links TRBV7-2 to TRBJ2-3; 10 bases fit TRBD2. The CDR3 totals 14 residues. The germline V gene encodes CDR1 SGHTA and CDR2 FQGNSA. V was clipped by 5 bases and J by 6 bases; unmatched bases: 5. The CDR3 loop reads CASSMGLASDTQYF. The CDR3 DNA sequence: TGTGCCAGCAGCATGGGACTAGCGTCCGATACGCAGTATTTT.